Each of the 2 T cell receptor beta chains below was sequenced from the same sample in a study of T-cell memory formation after mild COVID-19. TCRdb re-derived calls from the 5' RACE reads in MiXCR, one entry per CDR3 protein. The sample yields roughly 480,000 distinct CDR3 sequences, around a quarter seen once. The sample was PBMCs or a T cell subset sorted from them (not recorded which). The receptors stem from an adult woman who had mild COVID-19 (a few samples of this study predate the infection). Cell type and time point are not known.

This chain joins TRBV24-1 and TRBJ2-3; D ambiguous. The CDR3 sequence is 11 residues long. Per germline, CDR1 KGHDR and CDR2 SFDVKD. V was clipped by 6 bases and J by 4 bases, with 4 bases between them. The CDR3 protein is CATSHSDTQYF. CDR3 sequence (DNA): TGTGCCACCAGTCACTCAGATACGCAGTATTTT.

V is TRBV14 and J is TRBJ2-3; 8 bases map to TRBD2. V lost 1 base, J lost 5 bases, and 8 bases stayed unmatched. CDR1 SGHDN and CDR2 FVKESK come from the germline V gene. CDR3 length: 16 residues. The CDR3 is CASSQGGLVGGDTQYF. The DNA for the CDR3 is TGTGCCAGCAGCCAAGGGGGACTAGTTGGCGGAGATACGCAGTATTTT. The whole variable domain, remainder taken from reference TRBV14 and TRBJ2-3, is EAGVTQFPSHSVIEKGQTVTLRCDPISGHDNLYWYRRVMGKEIKFLLHFVKESKQDESGMPNNRFLAERTGGTYSTLKVQPAELEDSGVYFCASSQGGLVGGDTQYFGPGTRLTVL.